This is a list of T cell receptor beta chains from one sample in a study of PD-1 blockade in classical Hodgkin lymphoma. The repertoire was sequenced with immunoSEQ multiplex PCR; TCRdb's copy has only in-frame clones and lacks some. The data show more than 15,000 clones, around 90% seen once. Specimen: peripheral blood mononuclear cells (PBMCs). Receptors were obtained from a human donor with classical Hodgkin lymphoma. Both conserved end residues are part of each CDR3. D genes are given only for firm matches. Only some rows state a clone size, as once, few, many or a class for expanded clones.

cdr3_length	d_call	v_call	clone_size	j_call	cdr3_nt	cdr3_aa
13	-	TRBV7-2	-	TRBJ1-2	TGTGCCAGCAGCTGGACAGTTTCAGAGGGCTACACCTTC	CASSWTVSEGYTF
15	TRBD2	TRBV6-1	-	TRBJ2-1	TGTGCCAGCAGGCCACTAGCGGGGACCTACAATGAGCAGTTCTTC	CASRPLAGTYNEQFF
14	TRBD1	TRBV19	-	TRBJ2-5	TGTGCCAGTAGTGCCCGGACAGGCCAAGAGACCCAGTACTTC	CASSARTGQETQYF
15	-	TRBV30	-	TRBJ1-1	TGTGCCTGGAGCCTTGGTGGGGATGGGGGCACTGAAGCTTTCTTT	CAWSLGGDGGTEAFF
14	TRBD1	TRBV28	-	TRBJ1-3	TGTGCCAGCAGCTCGACAGGGCGAGGAAACACCATATATTTT	CASSSTGRGNTIYF
16	TRBD1	TRBV5-1	-	TRBJ1-5	TGCGCCAGCAGGGACAGGCTGGTCAATAGCAATCAGCCCCAGCATTTT	CASRDRLVNSNQPQHF
17	-	TRBV5-6	-	TRBJ2-3	TGTGCCAGCAGCATGGGTGGTAGCGGAGCGTTGGCAGATACGCAGTATTTT	CASSMGGSGALADTQYF
15	TRBD2	TRBV6-6	-	TRBJ2-7	TGTGCCAGCACCTCGATAGCGGGACGCAACTACGAGCAGTACTTC	CASTSIAGRNYEQYF
14	TRBD2	TRBV27	-	TRBJ2-3	TGTGCCAGCAACCCAGCGGGGAACAGGGATACGCAGTATTTT	CASNPAGNRDTQYF
15	TRBD1	TRBV2	-	TRBJ2-2	TGTGCCAGCAAACAGGGGGACCTGAACACCGGGGAGCTGTTTTTT	CASKQGDLNTGELFF
15	-	TRBV9	few	TRBJ2-7	TGTGCCAGCAGCGAACAGGATGCCTACTCCTACGAGCAGTACTTC	CASSEQDAYSYEQYF
13	-	TRBV5-5	once	TRBJ1-1	TGTGCCAGCAGCTTGGAGACGTACACTGAAGCTTTCTTT	CASSLETYTEAFF
17	-	TRBV27	-	TRBJ1-5	TGTGCCAGCAGTTTATGCCCCGACAGGAGCTACAATCAGCCCCAGCATTTT	CASSLCPDRSYNQPQHF
10	-	TRBV20-1	-	TRBJ1-2	TGCAGTGCCACGAACAATGGCTACACCTTC	CSATNNGYTF
17	TRBD1	TRBV6-1	-	TRBJ1-2	TGTGCCAGCAGTGGTCGAGGGGACAGGACTTCTAACTATGGCTACACCTTC	CASSGRGDRTSNYGYTF
12	-	TRBV7-8	-	TRBJ2-5	TGTGCCAGCAGCTTAGAGGACCGGGCCCAGTACTTC	CASSLEDRAQYF
18	TRBD2	TRBV19	-	TRBJ2-2	TGTGCCAGTAGTATAGATCGTAAGCGGGAGGGATGGACCGGGGAGCTGTTTTTT	CASSIDRKREGWTGELFF
14	-	TRBV28	-	TRBJ2-1	TGTGCCAGCGTCAGGGCGGGATCGGGCAATGAGCAGTTCTTC	CASVRAGSGNEQFF
14	-	TRBV7-2	once	TRBJ2-1	TGTGCCAGCAGCCCACAAAACCTGAGGGATGAGCAGTTCTTC	CASSPQNLRDEQFF
16	-	TRBV5-1	once	TRBJ1-5	TGCGCCAGCAGCTTGGGTCCAGGGGCGAGCAATCAGCCCCAGCATTTT	CASSLGPGASNQPQHF
16	-	TRBV28	once	TRBJ2-3	TGTGCCAGCAGTCCCCACGGTCGGGCGGATACAGATACGCAGTATTTT	CASSPHGRADTDTQYF
14	TRBD2	TRBV28	-	TRBJ2-7	TGTGCCAGCAGTCCAGCGGGAGGTCGTTACGAGCAGTACTTC	CASSPAGGRYEQYF
17	TRBD2	TRBV7-2	once	TRBJ2-5	TGTGCCAGCAGCTCATTCCCGAGGAGCGGGAGTCGGGAGACCCAGTACTTC	CASSSFPRSGSRETQYF
20	-	TRBV15	-	TRBJ2-3	TGTGCCACCAGCAGAGATCGCGGGTCCCCGGTCCGGTCTAGCACAGATACGCAGTATTTT	CATSRDRGSPVRSSTDTQYF
14	-	TRBV4-3	-	TRBJ2-2	TGCGCCAGCAGCCAACAAAGCCCCACCGGGGAGCTGTTTTTT	CASSQQSPTGELFF
14	-	TRBV18	-	TRBJ1-1	TGTGCCAGCTTACAGGGTTCCTCCGCCACTGAAGCTTTCTTT	CASLQGSSATEAFF
16	TRBD1	TRBV2	-	TRBJ1-2	TGTGCCAGCAGTGAAATTCGCTCACAGGGGGCGGAAGGCTACACCTTC	CASSEIRSQGAEGYTF
16	-	TRBV19	-	TRBJ1-5	TGTGCCAGTAGTAATTTATTAACAACAGATAATCAGCCCCAGCATTTT	CASSNLLTTDNQPQHF
15	TRBD1	TRBV28	-	TRBJ2-7	TGTGCCAGCAGTCCCCAAGACAGGGTTTCGGGAGAGCAGTACTTC	CASSPQDRVSGEQYF
15	-	TRBV27	-	TRBJ2-7	TGTGCCAGCAGACTTAGCGGTGTCAGCTCCTACGAGCAGTACTTC	CASRLSGVSSYEQYF
17	-	TRBV11-2	-	TRBJ2-1	TGTGCCAGCAGCTTATTTAGCGGAATGAGCTCCTACAATGAGCAGTTCTTC	CASSLFSGMSSYNEQFF
15	-	TRBV19	-	TRBJ2-6	TGTGCCAGTAGTGTGACAGTAACTGGGGCCAACGTCCTGACTTTC	CASSVTVTGANVLTF
14	-	TRBV15	-	TRBJ2-7	TGTGCCACCAGCAGAGAACCCACGGACCTCGCGCAGTACTTC	CATSREPTDLAQYF
19	TRBD1	TRBV7-9	-	TRBJ1-1	TGTGCCAGCAGCCCCTCCGGAACAGGGGGTGTTAGGGTGAACACTGAAGCTTTCTTT	CASSPSGTGGVRVNTEAFF
14	-	TRBV19	-	TRBJ1-1	TGTGCCAGTAGGGGCGAAAGAGGGAGTACTGAAGCTTTCTTT	CASRGERGSTEAFF
16	-	TRBV5-4	once	TRBJ2-1	TGTGCCAGCAGCCCCAGTGCGGGGTGGGAGTCCAATGAGCAGTTCTTC	CASSPSAGWESNEQFF
16	-	TRBV11-3	-	TRBJ2-1	TGTGCCAGCAGCTTAATGGGGGACGGCTCCTACAATGAGCAGTTCTTC	CASSLMGDGSYNEQFF
14	-	TRBV6-6	-	TRBJ2-3	TGTGCCAGCAGTTCTGACTATCCCACAGATACGCAGTATTTT	CASSSDYPTDTQYF
12	-	TRBV30	-	TRBJ2-2	TGTGCCTGGAGGCGAGGGGCCGGGGAGCTGTTTTTT	CAWRRGAGELFF
14	TRBD2	TRBV25-1	once	TRBJ2-1	TGTGCCAGCCGCGCTAGCGGTTCCTACAATGAGCAGTTCTTC	CASRASGSYNEQFF
14	-	TRBV28	few	TRBJ2-7	TGTGCCAGCCGTCCGGGCCTGCTCCATCCCGCCCCTCTCTTC	CASRPGLLHPAPLF
16	-	TRBV19	-	TRBJ1-5	TGTGCCAGTAGTATAGGACGGTTTTATAGCAATCAGCCCCAGCATTTT	CASSIGRFYSNQPQHF
16	TRBD2	TRBV7-2	-	TRBJ2-4	TGTGCCAGCAGCCCCGGGGGGGGGCCGGCCAAAAACATTCAGTACTTC	CASSPGGGPAKNIQYF
14	-	TRBV7-3	-	TRBJ2-3	TGTGCCAGCAGCTTAACTAGCAGCACAGATACGCAGTATTTT	CASSLTSSTDTQYF
16	-	TRBV7-2	-	TRBJ1-2	TGTGCCAGCAGCAGTGACACTTACCCCGCTAACTATGGCTACACCTTC	CASSSDTYPANYGYTF
14	TRBD2	TRBV7-6	-	TRBJ2-1	TGTGCCAGCAGCTTGACTAGCGAGGGTAATGAGCAGTTCTTC	CASSLTSEGNEQFF
16	TRBD1	TRBV6-6	once	TRBJ1-2	TGTGCCAGCAGTTACAGGGAGGGGGCGATCTGGGATGGCTACACCTTC	CASSYREGAIWDGYTF
14	-	TRBV5-5	-	TRBJ1-3	TGTGCCAGCGGATCAACAGTGACTGGAAACACCATATATTTT	CASGSTVTGNTIYF
12	-	TRBV19	-	TRBJ1-1	TGTGCCAGTAGTTTTGGTGCAGCTGAAGCTTTCTTT	CASSFGAAEAFF
12	-	TRBV19	-	TRBJ1-2	TGTGCCAGTAGTTTTAGGACAGCCGGCTACACCTTC	CASSFRTAGYTF
12	-	TRBV19	few	TRBJ1-5	TGTGCCAGTAGTGGCCTATGGCAGCCCCAGCATTTT	CASSGLWQPQHF